This T cell receptor (beta chain) comes out of a study of blood T cell repertoires in COVID-19. Overall study context: Samples taken during acute and convalescent COVID-19 were collected in the United States, Italy and Spain. In each case, the material was cDNA or gDNA derived from T cells, B-cell-depleted T cells, or PBMCs.

The CDR3 is made up of 14 amino acids. CDR1 is SGHTA, CDR2 FQGTGA, per germline. Trimming removed 2 bases from V and 8 bases from J; junction bases left unmatched: 8. This clone was picked up one time. The protocol was immunoSEQ multiplex PCR, while the TCRdb copy is restricted to in-frame clones and leaves out a portion. Here the sample spans around 77,000 clones, approximately 84% being singletons. V gene TRBV7-3 combines with J gene TRBJ1-2; 7 bases map to TRBD1. The sequencing input was peripheral blood. The receptor was derived from a man in his sixties or seventies with active or convalescent COVID-19. The CDR3 DNA is TGTGCCAGCAGCTTATTAGGGGGCGCAGGGGGCTACACCTTC. This codes for CASSLLGGAGGYTF.